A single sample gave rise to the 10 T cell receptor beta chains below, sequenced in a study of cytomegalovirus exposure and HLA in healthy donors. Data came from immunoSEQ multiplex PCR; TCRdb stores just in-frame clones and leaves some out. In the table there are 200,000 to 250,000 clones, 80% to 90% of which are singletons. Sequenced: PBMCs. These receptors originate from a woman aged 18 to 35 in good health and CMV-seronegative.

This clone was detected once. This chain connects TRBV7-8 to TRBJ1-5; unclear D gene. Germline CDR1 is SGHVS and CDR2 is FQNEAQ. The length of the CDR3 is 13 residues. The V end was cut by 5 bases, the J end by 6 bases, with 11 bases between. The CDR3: CASSPREGQPQHF. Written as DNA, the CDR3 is TGTGCCAGCAGCCCGCGAGAGGGTCAGCCCCAGCATTTT.

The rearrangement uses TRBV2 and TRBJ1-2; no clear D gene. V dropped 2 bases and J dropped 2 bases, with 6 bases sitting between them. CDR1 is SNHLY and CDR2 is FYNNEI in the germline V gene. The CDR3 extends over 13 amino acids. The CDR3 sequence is CASSETLNYGYTF. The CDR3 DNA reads TGTGCCAGCAGTGAAACTCTCAACTATGGCTACACCTTC.

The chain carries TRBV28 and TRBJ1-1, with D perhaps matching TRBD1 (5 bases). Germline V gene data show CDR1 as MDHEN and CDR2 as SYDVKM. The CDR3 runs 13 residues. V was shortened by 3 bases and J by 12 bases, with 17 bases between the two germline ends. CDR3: CASSFWGSVAPFF. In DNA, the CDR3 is TGTGCCAGCAGTTTTTGGGGCTCAGTGGCACCTTTCTTT.

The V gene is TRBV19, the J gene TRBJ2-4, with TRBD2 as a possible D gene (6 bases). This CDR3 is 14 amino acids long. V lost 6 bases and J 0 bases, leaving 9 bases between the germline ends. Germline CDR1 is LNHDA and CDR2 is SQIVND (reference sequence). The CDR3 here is CASSTGEAKNIQYF. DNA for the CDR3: TGTGCCAGTAGCACGGGAGAAGCCAAAAACATTCAGTACTTC. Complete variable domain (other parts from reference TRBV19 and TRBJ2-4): DGGITQSPKYLFRKEGQNVTLSCEQNLNHDAMYWYRQDPGQGLRLIYYSQIVNDFQKGDIAEGYSVSREKKESFPLTVTSAQKNPTAFYLCASSTGEAKNIQYFGAGTRLSVL.

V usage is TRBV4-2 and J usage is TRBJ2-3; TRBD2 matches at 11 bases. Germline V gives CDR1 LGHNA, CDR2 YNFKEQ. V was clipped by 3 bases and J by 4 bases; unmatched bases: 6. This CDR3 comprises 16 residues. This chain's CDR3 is CASSHVAGGGSDTQYF. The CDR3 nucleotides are TGTGCCAGCAGCCACGTAGCGGGAGGGGGGTCAGATACGCAGTATTTT.

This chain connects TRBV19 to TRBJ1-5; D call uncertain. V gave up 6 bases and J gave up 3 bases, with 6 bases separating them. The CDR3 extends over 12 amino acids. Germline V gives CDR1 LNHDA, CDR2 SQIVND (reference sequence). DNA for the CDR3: TGTGCCAGTAGCCACTACAATCAGCCCCAGCATTTT. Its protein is CASSHYNQPQHF. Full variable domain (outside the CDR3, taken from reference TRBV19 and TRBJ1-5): DGGITQSPKYLFRKEGQNVTLSCEQNLNHDAMYWYRQDPGQGLRLIYYSQIVNDFQKGDIAEGYSVSREKKESFPLTVTSAQKNPTAFYLCASSHYNQPQHFGDGTRLSIL.

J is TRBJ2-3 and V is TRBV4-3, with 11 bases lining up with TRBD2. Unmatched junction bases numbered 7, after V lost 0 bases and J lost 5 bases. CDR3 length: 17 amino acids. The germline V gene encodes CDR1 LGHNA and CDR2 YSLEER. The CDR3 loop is CASSQDLAGGRVDTQYF. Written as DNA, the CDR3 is TGCGCCAGCAGCCAAGATCTAGCGGGAGGCCGGGTAGATACGCAGTATTTT.

The CDR3 nucleotides are TGTGCCAGCAGTGTAGGGACAGGGGTCCATCAGCCCCAGCATTTT. Protein: CASSVGTGVHQPQHF. This chain connects TRBV28 to TRBJ1-5; 10 positions match TRBD1. The CDR3 consists of 15 residues. CDR1 MDHEN and CDR2 SYDVKM come from the germline V gene. V lost 5 bases, J lost 5 bases, and 6 bases stayed unmatched.

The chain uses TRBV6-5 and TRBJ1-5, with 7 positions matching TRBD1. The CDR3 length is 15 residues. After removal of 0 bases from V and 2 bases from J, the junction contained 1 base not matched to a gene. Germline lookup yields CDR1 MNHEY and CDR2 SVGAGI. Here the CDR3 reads CASSYSTGGNQPQHF. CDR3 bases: TGTGCCAGCAGTTACTCCACAGGGGGCAATCAGCCCCAGCATTTT.

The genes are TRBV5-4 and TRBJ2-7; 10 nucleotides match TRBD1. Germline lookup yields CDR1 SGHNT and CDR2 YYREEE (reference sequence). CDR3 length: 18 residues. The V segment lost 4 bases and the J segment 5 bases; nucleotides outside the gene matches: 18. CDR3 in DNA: TGTGCCAGCAGCACCGGACGATTTGGGACAGGGGATATCCACGAGCAGTACTTC. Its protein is CASSTGRFGTGDIHEQYF.